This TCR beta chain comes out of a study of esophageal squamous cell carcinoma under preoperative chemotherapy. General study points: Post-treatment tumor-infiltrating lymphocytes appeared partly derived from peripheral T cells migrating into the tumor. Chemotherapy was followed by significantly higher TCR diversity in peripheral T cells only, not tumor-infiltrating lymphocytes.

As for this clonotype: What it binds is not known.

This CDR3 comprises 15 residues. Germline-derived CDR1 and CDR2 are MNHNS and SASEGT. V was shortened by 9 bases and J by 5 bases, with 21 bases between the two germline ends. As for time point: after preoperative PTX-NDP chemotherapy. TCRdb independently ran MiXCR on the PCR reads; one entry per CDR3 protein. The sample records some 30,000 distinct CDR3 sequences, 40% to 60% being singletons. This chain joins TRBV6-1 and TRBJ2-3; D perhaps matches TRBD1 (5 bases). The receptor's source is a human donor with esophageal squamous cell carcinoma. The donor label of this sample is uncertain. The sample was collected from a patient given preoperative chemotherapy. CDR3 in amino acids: CASQKGAWAKDTQYF. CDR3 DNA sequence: TGTGCCAGTCAAAAAGGGGCGTGGGCCAAAGATACGCAGTATTTT.